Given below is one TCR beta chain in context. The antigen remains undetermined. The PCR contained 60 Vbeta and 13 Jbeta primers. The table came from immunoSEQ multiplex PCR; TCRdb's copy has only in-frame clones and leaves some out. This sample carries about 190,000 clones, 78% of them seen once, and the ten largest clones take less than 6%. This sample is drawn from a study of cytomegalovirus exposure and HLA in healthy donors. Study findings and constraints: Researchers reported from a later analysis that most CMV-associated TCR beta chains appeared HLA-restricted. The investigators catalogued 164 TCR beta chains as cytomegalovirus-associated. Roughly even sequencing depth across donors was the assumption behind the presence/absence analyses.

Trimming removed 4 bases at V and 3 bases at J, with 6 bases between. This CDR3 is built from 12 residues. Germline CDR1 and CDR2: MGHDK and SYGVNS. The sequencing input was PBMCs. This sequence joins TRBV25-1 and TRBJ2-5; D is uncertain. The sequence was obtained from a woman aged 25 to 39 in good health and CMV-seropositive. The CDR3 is CASSVSEETQYF. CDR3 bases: TGTGCCAGCAGTGTCTCTGAAGAGACCCAGTACTTC.